This TCR beta chain appears in the sequencing data of a study of T cell responses to AZD1222 COVID-19 vaccine. Points on this clone: Its antigen is still unknown.

V lost 2 bases to trimming and J lost 4 bases, with 14 bases between them. The CDR3 sequence is 15 residues long. From germline, CDR1 is MNHEY and CDR2 SVGAGI. Broader study findings: Reportedly, close to half of spike-specific TCRs are directed against unmutated variant regions. The donor cohort was predominantly white British with a female majority, and clonal diversity may have been underestimated.

Sequencing was performed with immunoSEQ multiplex PCR; in TCRdb, only in-frame clones are kept and a portion is missing. In the table there are some 170,000 clones, 90% to 95% of which are singletons. The J gene is TRBJ1-2, the V gene TRBV6-5; D is unresolved. This TCR came from an adult who received the MenACWY meningococcal vaccine as a control. The material sequenced was peripheral blood, taken 28 days after the second dose of the MenACWY control vaccine. In DNA form, the CDR3 reads TGTGCCAGCAGTTACGCGGCCCAATCCTTCTATGGCTACACCTTC. As protein: CASSYAAQSFYGYTF.